Listed here are 9 T cell receptor beta chains from one sample, sequenced in a study of a mutant IDH1 vaccine in newly diagnosed glioma. Repertoires were generated with immunoSEQ multiplex PCR, while TCRdb's copy carries only in-frame clones and drops some. The profile shows some 67,000 clones, about 83% of them singletons. Specified time point: baseline, week 1 (first vaccination visit). Treatment reported: pre-vaccination baseline after standard-of-care therapy. The specimen was peripheral blood mononuclear cells (PBMCs), collected from a glioma patient treated with radiotherapy, temozolomide or both. Receptors originate from a woman younger than 30 with glioma. Some clones in this sample may be carry-over from other donors' samples.

This chain joins TRBV27 and TRBJ2-7, with 7 nucleotides matching TRBD2. The CDR3 runs 17 residues. Germline V gene data show CDR1 as MNHEY and CDR2 as SMNVEV (reference sequence). Trimming cost V 3 bases and J 4 bases; bases outside gene matches: 15. Here the CDR3 DNA reads TGTGCCAGCAGTTTTAGTTTGGGGGGGTCGGTAAGGTACGAGCAGTACTTC. This codes for CASSFSLGGSVRYEQYF.

The V call is TRBV19, the J call TRBJ2-5; a possible D gene is TRBD2 (5 bases). This CDR3 contains 13 residues. Germline CDR1 and CDR2: LNHDA and SQIVND (reference sequence). Trimming took off 6 bases at V and 5 bases at J, with 13 bases between the two ends. The CDR3 sequence: CASRAGNPETQYF. The CDR3 DNA reads as TGTGCCAGTAGGGCCGGGAACCCCGAGACCCAGTACTTC.

This chain connects TRBV6-6 to TRBJ1-4; no firm D call. Germline V gives CDR1 MNHNY, CDR2 SVGAGI (reference sequence). V lost 4 bases and J 6 bases, leaving 3 bases between the germline ends. This CDR3 contains 11 residues. The CDR3 is CASSSDEKLFF. CDR3 nucleotides: TGTGCCAGCAGTTCTGATGAAAAACTGTTTTTT.

The chain combines TRBV2 with TRBJ2-7; 7 nucleotides match TRBD1. The germline CDR1 and CDR2 sequences are SNHLY and FYNNEI. V was clipped by 8 bases and J by 0 bases; unmatched bases: 7. The CDR3 is made up of 14 amino acids. The CDR3 DNA sequence: TGTGCCAGCCCGACAGGGCCTAGCTCCTACGAGCAGTACTTC. Encoded protein: CASPTGPSSYEQYF.

The chain carries TRBV6-5 and TRBJ1-4; D unclear. This CDR3 is 15 amino acids long. Germline assignment: CDR1 MNHEY and CDR2 SVGAGI. The germline V and J ends were trimmed by 2 bases and 4 bases, with 11 bases remaining between them. CDR3 DNA: TGTGCCAGCAGTTACGGTATAAGAGATAATGAAAAACTGTTTTTT. It encodes CASSYGIRDNEKLFF.

The J gene is TRBJ2-5, the V gene TRBV19, with D tentatively TRBD1 or TRBD2 (5 bases each). The CDR3 is 13 residues long. CDR1 is LNHDA and CDR2 is SQIVND in the germline V gene (reference sequence). V was clipped by 3 bases and J by 4 bases, with 9 bases between them. As DNA, the CDR3 is TGTGCCAGTAGTATCGCAGGGACAGAGACCCAGTACTTC. Protein sequence: CASSIAGTETQYF.

The CDR3 loop reads CASSLAGAETQYF. DNA for the CDR3: TGTGCCAGCAGCTTAGCAGGGGCCGAGACCCAGTACTTC. The chain uses TRBV7-2 and TRBJ2-5, with a possible D match to TRBD1 (5 bases). This CDR3 has 13 residues. CDR1 is SGHTA and CDR2 is FQGNSA in the germline V gene. Deletions cut 0 bases from V and 5 bases from J, with 7 bases between.

The V call is TRBV10-3, the J call TRBJ2-7; perhaps TRBD2 as D (5 bases). The CDR3 has 13 residues. Germline V lookup: CDR1 ENHRY, CDR2 SYGVKD. Trimming pared 3 bases from V and 2 bases from J, leaving 8 bases between. This CDR3 reads CAISEEGPYEQYF. CDR3 in DNA: TGTGCCATCAGTGAAGAGGGTCCCTACGAGCAGTACTTC.

V usage is TRBV7-2 and J usage is TRBJ2-2; 9 nucleotides align to TRBD2. This CDR3 contains 17 residues. With 1 base clipped from V and 5 bases from J, the junction kept 8 bases outside the gene matches. Germline CDR1 is SGHTA and CDR2 is FQGNSA. In DNA form, the CDR3 reads TGTGCCAGCAGCTTAGGCGGGGGGGCTTGGGGGACCGGGGAGCTGTTTTTT. It codes for CASSLGGGAWGTGELFF.